One sample yielded the 30 T cell receptor beta chains listed below, sequenced in a study of post-analysis software for immune sequencing data. Study results and caveats: In patients, about five TRBV segments were more frequent than in controls, with TRBV5-6, TRBV5-1 and TRBV20-1 among them.

No antigen is known for these receptors. Unique molecular identifiers featured in each of the TCR beta cDNA libraries. TCRdb independently ran MiXCR on the PCR reads; one entry per CDR3 protein. The sample lists about 560,000 distinct CDR3 sequences, around 40% occurring once. Sequenced sample: blood. The origin of the receptors is a girl under 18 with multiple sclerosis.

The genes are TRBV28 and TRBJ2-3; D is unclear. Germline V CDR1 and CDR2: MDHEN, SYDVKM. The CDR3 is made up of 16 amino acids. V lost 8 bases to trimming and J lost 2 bases, with 20 bases between them. The CDR3 loop is CASWGSISPFTDTQYF. The CDR3 region has the DNA TGTGCCAGCTGGGGTAGTATCAGTCCTTTCACAGATACGCAGTATTTT.

The V and J genes are TRBV12-3 or TRBV12-4 and TRBJ1-2; 9 bases line up with TRBD1. This CDR3 contains 18 residues. Trimming removed 3 bases from V and 2 bases from J; junction bases left unmatched: 13. CDR3: CASSFRVGGTGKNYGYTF. As DNA, the CDR3 is TGTGCCAGCAGTTTCAGAGTGGGAGGGACAGGGAAGAACTATGGCTACACCTTC.

This chain links TRBV7-8 with TRBJ2-6; D may be TRBD1 (7 bases). The V gene lost 6 bases and the J gene lost 2 bases, with 11 bases spanning the gap. From germline, CDR1 is SGHVS and CDR2 FQNEAQ. CDR3 length: 15 amino acids. CDR3 bases: TGTGCCAGCAGGCTCAGGGGGGCTGGGGCCAACGTCCTGACTTTC. This translates into CASRLRGAGANVLTF.

The V and J genes are TRBV19 and TRBJ2-6; D gene ambiguous. Germline assignment: CDR1 LNHDA and CDR2 SQIVND (reference sequence). V was shortened by 1 base and J by 0 bases, with 7 bases between the two germline ends. This CDR3 has 16 amino acids. The CDR3 DNA reads as TGTGCCAGTAGTATAGTCGGTGACTCTGGGGCCAACGTCCTGACTTTC. It is translated as CASSIVGDSGANVLTF.

The V call is TRBV20-1, the J call TRBJ2-5; 9 bases map to TRBD1. This CDR3 has 17 amino acids. The germline V gene has CDR1 DFQATT and CDR2 SNEGSKA (reference sequence). The V gene end was trimmed by 5 bases and the J gene end by 5 bases; junction bases not matched to a gene: 18. CDR3 nucleotides: TGCAGTGCTTACGCTCTACCAGGGACAGGGAGGTATGAGACCCAGTACTTC. Translating it yields CSAYALPGTGRYETQYF.

About this clonotype itself: Being one base from a much bigger clone, this may be a read error. The chain has TRBV6-4 and TRBJ2-1; 10 bases align to TRBD2. Germline CDR1 is MRHNA and CDR2 is SNTAGT. This CDR3 has 16 amino acids. V was clipped by 3 bases and J by 7 bases; unmatched bases: 9. CDR3 residues: CASSDGPAGGGNEQFF. The CDR3 DNA follows: TGTGCCAGCAGTGATGGGCCAGCGGGGGGGGGAAATGAGCAGTTCTTC.

CDR3 in amino acids: CASSLRGIGADTQYF. The CDR3 nucleotides read TGTGCCAGCAGCTTAAGGGGGATCGGCGCAGATACGCAGTATTTT. The rearrangement uses TRBV6-1 and TRBJ2-3, with a weak D call TRBD1 (6 bases). CDR3 size: 15 residues. Trimming removed 6 bases from V and 4 bases from J, with 17 bases in between. Germline lookup yields CDR1 MNHNS and CDR2 SASEGT.

This chain uses TRBV5-5 with TRBJ2-1; weak D call: TRBD2 (6 bases). The ends were cut back, 3 bases at V and 15 bases at J, with 13 bases in the middle. CDR3 size: 11 residues. CDR1 is SGHKS, CDR2 YYEKEE, per germline (reference sequence). CDR3 sequence reads: CASSSTGTRFF. The CDR3 nucleotides are TGTGCCAGCAGCTCAACCGGGACTCGGTTCTTC.

In its sample, this clonotype was seen a few times. The chain carries TRBV6-8 and TRBJ1-2, with a weak D call TRBD1 (5 bases). The CDR3 loop spans 16 amino acids. Germline assignment: CDR1 MNHGY and CDR2 SAAAGT. Deletions cut 5 bases from V and 7 bases from J, with 23 bases between. The CDR3 region is CASSRPDSSNGGGYTF. CDR3 in DNA: TGTGCCAGCAGTCGCCCTGACAGCTCCAATGGGGGTGGCTACACCTTC.

The V gene is TRBV7-2, the J gene TRBJ2-7, with D perhaps TRBD1 (6 bases). This CDR3 region has 14 residues. CDR1 is SGHTA and CDR2 is FQGNSA in the germline V gene. V lost 5 bases and J lost 4, with 15 bases in between. In nucleotides, the CDR3 is TGTGCCAGCAGCGTCCTACAGGGTTCTTACGAGCAGTACTTC. This gives the protein CASSVLQGSYEQYF.

The chain carries TRBV7-4 and TRBJ2-1; D is unresolved. V lost 8 bases to trimming and J lost 0 bases, with 29 bases between them. The CDR3 contains 20 residues. CDR1 and CDR2 from the germline V gene are SGHVT and SQSDAQ. The CDR3 DNA sequence: TGTGCCAGCGCCTGTAAGAGCTCCTACAATGAGGCAATCTCCTACAATGAGCAGTTCTTC. Encoded protein: CASACKSSYNEAISYNEQFF.

A few counts support this clonotype. At one end the junction does not follow the germline gene, possibly because of a read error. The chain joins TRBV11-2 to TRBJ2-4; a weak D match, TRBD2 (5 bases). The J call may be incorrect, as the DNA end agrees better with TRBJ2-7. The CDR3 is made up of 15 amino acids. Germline lookup yields CDR1 SGHAT and CDR2 FQNNGV. CDR3: CASSGRSGREYEQYF. CDR3 DNA: TGCGCCAGCAGCGGCCGCAGTGGCCGGGAATACGAGCAGTACTTC.

In its sample, this clonotype was seen a few times. V gene TRBV25-1 combines with J gene TRBJ2-1, with 9 bases fitting TRBD2. Trimming took 5 bases from V and 8 from J; bases not matched to a gene: 13. Germline lookup yields CDR1 MGHDK and CDR2 SYGVNS. The CDR3 totals 16 residues. The CDR3: CASSLPVVAGVHEQFF. The CDR3 DNA is TGTGCCAGCAGTCTCCCTGTAGTAGCGGGAGTACATGAGCAGTTCTTC.

The chain carries TRBV12-3 or TRBV12-4 and TRBJ2-3, with 9 bases identical to TRBD2. The CDR3 is 19 amino acids. The V segment lost 2 bases and the J segment 3 bases; nucleotides outside the gene matches: 15. DNA of the CDR3: TGTGCCAGCAGTTTAACCGATTCCGTGGCGGGAGGGCTGACAGATACGCAGTATTTT. Encoded protein: CASSLTDSVAGGLTDTQYF.

The V and J genes are TRBV12-3 or TRBV12-4 and TRBJ2-1, with 13 positions matching TRBD2. The CDR3 contains 22 residues. V dropped 7 bases and J dropped 8; count of bases not matched to a gene: 29. For the CDR3, the DNA is TGTGCCAGCACCGAATGGCGCCGGGGCGGACTAGCGGGGGCCCTCCCCTTCGATGAGCAGTTCTTC. It yields the protein CASTEWRRGGLAGALPFDEQFF.

The gene calls are TRBV20-1 and TRBJ2-1; 8 nucleotides agree with TRBD2. V gave up 0 bases and J gave up 4 bases; unmatched junction bases: 5. Germline V gives CDR1 DFQATT, CDR2 SNEGSKA (reference sequence). The CDR3 extends over 15 amino acids. This CDR3 is CSARDSGNPYNEQFF. The CDR3 region has the DNA TGCAGTGCTAGAGATAGCGGGAACCCTTACAATGAGCAGTTCTTC.

The V gene is TRBV7-3, the J gene TRBJ2-7; the match to TRBD2 covers 8 bases. V lost 5 bases to trimming and J lost 0 bases; unmatched junction nucleotides: 6. CDR3 length: 15 amino acids. Germline CDR1 reads SGHTA; CDR2 reads FQGTGA. The CDR3 sequence: CASSPSGSISYEQYF. CDR3 nucleotides: TGTGCCAGCAGCCCTAGCGGGTCGATCTCCTACGAGCAGTACTTC. Together with reference TRBV7-3 and TRBJ2-7, the CDR3 gives the full variable domain: GAGVSQTPSNKVTEKGKYVELRCDPISGHTALYWYRQSLGQGPEFLIYFQGTGAADDSGLPNDRFFAVRPEGSVSTLKIQRTERGDSAVYLCASSPSGSISYEQYFGPGTRLTVT.

This clonotype was seen a handful of times. This sequence joins TRBV10-3 and TRBJ2-7; 10 bases fit TRBD1. The better agreement between TRBJ2-5 and the DNA end casts doubt on the J call. The CDR3 is 14 residues long. Germline CDR1 reads ENHRY; CDR2 reads SYGVKD. The CDR3 DNA is TGTGCCATCAATGACAGGGGGCCCCTAGAGACCCAGTACTTC. Translated, it gives CAINDRGPLETQYF.

A note on this clonotype: At one boundary the junction diverges from the germline segment, which might be a read error. The V and J genes are TRBV29-1 and TRBJ2-3; 10 bases align to TRBD2. This CDR3 contains 15 residues. Germline CDR1 SQVTM, CDR2 ANQGSEA. The CDR3 region is CSVVRTSGHADTRYF. DNA for the CDR3: TGCAGCGTTGTTCGGACTAGCGGACACGCAGATACGCGGTATTTT.

The J gene is TRBJ2-2, the V gene TRBV27; no clear D. V dropped 4 bases and J dropped 1 base, with 4 bases sitting between them. This CDR3 contains 13 residues. Germline V gives CDR1 MNHEY, CDR2 SMNVEV (reference sequence). The CDR3 DNA follows: TGTGCCAGCAGTTACGAGAACACCGGGGAGCTGTTTTTT. Protein product: CASSYENTGELFF.

The gene calls are TRBV6-6 and TRBJ1-1; no firm D call. Trimming removed 8 bases at V and 2 bases at J, with 12 bases between. Per germline, CDR1 MNHNY and CDR2 SVGAGI (reference sequence). This CDR3 contains 13 residues. The CDR3 DNA reads as TGTGCCAGCGTAGCTCCAGGAAACACTGAAGCTTTCTTT. It yields the protein CASVAPGNTEAFF.

The chain uses TRBV24-1 and TRBJ1-2; no reliable D call. The CDR3 sequence is 15 residues long. Germline assignment: CDR1 KGHDR and CDR2 SFDVKD. Trimming shortened V by 2 bases and J by 2 bases, and 11 bases separated the two germline ends. The CDR3 DNA sequence: TGTGCCACCAGTGATTCACAAGGCCCCAACTATGGCTACACCTTC. Translation gives CATSDSQGPNYGYTF.

The V and J genes are TRBV20-1 and TRBJ2-5; TRBD1 matches 11 bases. Germline-derived CDR1 and CDR2 are DFQATT and SNEGSKA (reference sequence). The CDR3 has 15 residues. V shed 1 base and J 6 bases; nucleotides not matched to a gene: 7. The CDR3 bases are TGCAGTGCTAGAGTCCCGGACAGGGGGCTGAAGACCCAGTACTTC. Residues: CSARVPDRGLKTQYF.

V usage is TRBV27 and J usage is TRBJ2-7; a possible D gene is TRBD2 (7 bases). The germline V gene encodes CDR1 MNHEY and CDR2 SMNVEV (reference sequence). This CDR3 is built from 14 residues. Trimming took off 6 bases at V and 3 bases at J, with 15 bases between the two ends. This CDR3 reads CASRRGGIYYEQYF. The CDR3 bases are TGTGCCAGCAGGAGGGGGGGGATCTACTACGAGCAGTACTTC.

In its sample, this clonotype was seen a few times. This chain links TRBV12-3 or TRBV12-4 with TRBJ2-7; TRBD2 matches 10 bases. With 5 bases clipped from V and 5 bases from J, the junction kept 6 bases outside the gene matches. The CDR3 is made up of 14 amino acids. CDR3 DNA: TGTGCCAGCAGTCAGGGACTAGCGTATAACGAGCAGTACTTC. Translation gives CASSQGLAYNEQYF.

This rearrangement joins TRBV12-3 or TRBV12-4 to TRBJ2-5; D ambiguous. The DNA matches TRBJ2-7 better at its end, which makes the J call doubtful. This CDR3 region has 13 residues. CDR3 DNA: TGTGCCAGCATCCCTATGAGTGCCGACGAGCAGTACTTC. Amino acid sequence: CASIPMSADEQYF.

The rearrangement uses TRBV4-1 and TRBJ2-1; TRBD2 is a possible D gene (5 bases). V lost 0 bases and J 6 bases, leaving 15 bases between the germline ends. Germline V gene lookup returns CDR1 MGHRA and CDR2 YSYEKL. There are 16 residues in the CDR3. Here the CDR3 DNA reads TGCGCCAGCAGCCAAGATGAGGGAGAATCGATCAATGAGCAGTTCTTC. It codes for CASSQDEGESINEQFF.

This clonotype was picked up a small number of times. The chain joins TRBV7-2 to TRBJ2-7; TRBD1 matches at 8 bases. Germline loops: CDR1 SGHTA, CDR2 FQGNSA. The CDR3 has 14 amino acids. V lost 4 bases, J lost 2 bases, and 4 bases stayed unmatched. The CDR3 protein is CASSSLDRAYEQYF. In DNA form, the CDR3 reads TGTGCCAGCAGCTCCCTGGACAGGGCCTACGAGCAGTACTTC.

The table lists this clonotype with a few counts. This chain connects TRBV4-1 to TRBJ2-7; D gene unclear. The CDR3 consists of 14 residues. The V and J ends lost 1 base and 4 bases respectively, with 11 bases between them. Germline CDR1 and CDR2: MGHRA and YSYEKL. The DNA for the CDR3 is TGCGCCAGCAGCCAAGTATGGAGCCGATACGAGCAGTACTTC. This codes for CASSQVWSRYEQYF.

CDR3: CASSLTASGGTLDTQYF. The CDR3, as DNA: TGTGCCAGCAGCTTAACGGCTAGCGGGGGAACCTTAGATACGCAGTATTTT. The chain joins TRBV7-3 to TRBJ2-3; TRBD2 matches 10 bases. V dropped 0 bases and J dropped 5; count of bases not matched to a gene: 8. The germline V gene encodes CDR1 SGHTA and CDR2 FQGTGA. There are 17 residues in the CDR3.